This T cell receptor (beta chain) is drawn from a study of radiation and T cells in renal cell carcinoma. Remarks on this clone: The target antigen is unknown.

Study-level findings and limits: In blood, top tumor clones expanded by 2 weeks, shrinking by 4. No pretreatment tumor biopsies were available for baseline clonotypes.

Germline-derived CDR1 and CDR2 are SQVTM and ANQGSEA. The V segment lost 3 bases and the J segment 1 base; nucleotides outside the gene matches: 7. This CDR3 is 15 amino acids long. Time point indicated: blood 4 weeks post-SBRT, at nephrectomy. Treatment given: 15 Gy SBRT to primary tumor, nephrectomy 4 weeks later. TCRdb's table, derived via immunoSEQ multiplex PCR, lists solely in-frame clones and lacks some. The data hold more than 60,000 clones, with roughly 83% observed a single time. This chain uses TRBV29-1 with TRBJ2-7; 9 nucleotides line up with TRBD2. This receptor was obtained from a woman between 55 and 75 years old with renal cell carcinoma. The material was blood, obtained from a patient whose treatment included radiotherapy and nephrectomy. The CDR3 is CSVDFLAGSSYEQYF. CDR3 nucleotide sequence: TGCAGCGTTGACTTTCTAGCGGGGAGTTCCTACGAGCAGTACTTC.